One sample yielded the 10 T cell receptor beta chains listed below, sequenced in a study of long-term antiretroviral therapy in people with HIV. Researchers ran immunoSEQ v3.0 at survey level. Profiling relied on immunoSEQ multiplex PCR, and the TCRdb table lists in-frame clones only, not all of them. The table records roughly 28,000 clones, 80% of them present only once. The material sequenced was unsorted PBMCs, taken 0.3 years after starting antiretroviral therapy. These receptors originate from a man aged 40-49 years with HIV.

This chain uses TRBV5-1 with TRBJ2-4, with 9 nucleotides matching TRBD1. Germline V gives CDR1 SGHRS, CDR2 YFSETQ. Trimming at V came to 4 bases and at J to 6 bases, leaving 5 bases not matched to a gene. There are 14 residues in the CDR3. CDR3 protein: CASSPQGAGNIQYF. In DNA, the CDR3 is TGCGCCAGCAGCCCACAGGGGGCGGGAAACATTCAGTACTTC.

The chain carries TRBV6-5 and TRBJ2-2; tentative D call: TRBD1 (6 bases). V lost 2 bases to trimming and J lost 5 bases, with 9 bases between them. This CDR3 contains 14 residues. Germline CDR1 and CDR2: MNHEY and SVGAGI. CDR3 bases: TGTGCCAGCAGTTACACCACAGGGACCGGGGAGCTGTTTTTT. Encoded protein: CASSYTTGTGELFF.

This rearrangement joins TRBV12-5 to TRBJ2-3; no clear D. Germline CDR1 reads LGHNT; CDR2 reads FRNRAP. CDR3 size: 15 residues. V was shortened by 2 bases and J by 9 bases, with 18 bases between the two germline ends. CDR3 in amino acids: CASGLNTAGVLTQYF. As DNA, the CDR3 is TGTGCTAGTGGTTTGAATACCGCTGGGGTACTCACGCAGTATTTT.

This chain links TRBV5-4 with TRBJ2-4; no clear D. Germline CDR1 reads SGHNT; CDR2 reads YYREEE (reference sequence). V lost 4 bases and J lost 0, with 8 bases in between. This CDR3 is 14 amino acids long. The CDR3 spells CASSTVGAKNIQYF. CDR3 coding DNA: TGTGCCAGCAGCACCGTCGGAGCCAAAAACATTCAGTACTTC.

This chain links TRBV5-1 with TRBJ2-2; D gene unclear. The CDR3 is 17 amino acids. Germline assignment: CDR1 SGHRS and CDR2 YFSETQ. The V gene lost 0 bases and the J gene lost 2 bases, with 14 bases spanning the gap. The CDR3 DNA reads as TGCGCCAGCAGCTTGGCCCGTCTTACAGATAACACCGGGGAGCTGTTTTTT. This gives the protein CASSLARLTDNTGELFF.

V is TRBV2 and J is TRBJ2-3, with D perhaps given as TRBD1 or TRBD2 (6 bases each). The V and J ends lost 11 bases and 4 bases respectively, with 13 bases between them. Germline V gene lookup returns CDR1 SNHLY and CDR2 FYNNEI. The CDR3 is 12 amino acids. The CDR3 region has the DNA TGTGCCGGGGGGCTATGGGCAGATACGCAGTATTTT. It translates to CAGGLWADTQYF.

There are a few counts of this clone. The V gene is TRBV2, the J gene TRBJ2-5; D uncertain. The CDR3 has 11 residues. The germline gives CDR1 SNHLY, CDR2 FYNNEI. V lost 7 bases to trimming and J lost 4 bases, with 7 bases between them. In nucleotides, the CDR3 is TGTGCCAGCATTCCAGGAGAGACCCAGTACTTC. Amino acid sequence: CASIPGETQYF.

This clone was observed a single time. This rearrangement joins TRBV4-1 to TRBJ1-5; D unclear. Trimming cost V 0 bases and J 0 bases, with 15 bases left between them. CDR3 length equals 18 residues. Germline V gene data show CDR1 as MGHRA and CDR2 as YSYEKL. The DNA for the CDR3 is TGCGCCAGCAGCCAAGACGTGGGGAGAACCAGTAGCAATCAGCCCCAGCATTTT. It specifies CASSQDVGRTSSNQPQHF.

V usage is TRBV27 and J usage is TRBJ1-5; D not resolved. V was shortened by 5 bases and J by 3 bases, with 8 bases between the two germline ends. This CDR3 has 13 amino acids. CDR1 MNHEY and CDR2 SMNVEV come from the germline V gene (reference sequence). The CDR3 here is CASSIGINQPQHF. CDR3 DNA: TGTGCCAGCAGTATTGGGATCAATCAGCCCCAGCATTTT.

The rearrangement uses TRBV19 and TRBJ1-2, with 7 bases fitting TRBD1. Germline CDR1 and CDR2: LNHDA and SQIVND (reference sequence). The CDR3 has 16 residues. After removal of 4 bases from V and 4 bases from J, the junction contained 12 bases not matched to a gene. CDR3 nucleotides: TGTGCCAGTAGTAATCAAAGGACAGGCTCTGTCTATGGCTACACCTTC. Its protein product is CASSNQRTGSVYGYTF.